Listed below are T cell receptor beta chains from one sample, sequenced in a study of blood T cell repertoires in COVID-19. Here immunoSEQ multiplex PCR was the method, and the copy in TCRdb shows in-frame clones only, minus some. This sample has 150,000 to 200,000 clones, with roughly four fifths found just once. The sequencing input was peripheral blood. These receptor sequences come from a woman aged 70 to 79 with COVID-19, enrolled during active disease. Each CDR3 is given with its conserved first and last residue. D genes are given only for firm matches. Clone size, where shown, is once, few, many, or a class for clones that have expanded.

v_call: TRBV18; clone_size: once; j_call: TRBJ1-6; d_call: .; cdr3_aa: CASSPSQGNSPLHF; cdr3_nt: TGTGCCAGCTCACCAAGCCAGGGGAATTCACCCCTCCACTTT
v_call: TRBV7-2; clone_size: .; j_call: TRBJ2-7; d_call: TRBD2; cdr3_aa: CASSLVSSGSYEQYF; cdr3_nt: TGTGCCAGCAGCTTAGTTTCTAGCGGGTCATACGAGCAGTACTTC
v_call: TRBV5-1; clone_size: .; j_call: TRBJ1-6; d_call: .; cdr3_aa: CASSKAGTDIYNSPLHF; cdr3_nt: TGCGCCAGCAGCAAGGCGGGGACGGATATTTATAATTCACCCCTCCACTTT
v_call: TRBV5-6; clone_size: .; j_call: TRBJ1-4; d_call: .; cdr3_aa: CASSLGQARREKLFF; cdr3_nt: TGTGCCAGCAGCTTGGGACAGGCCCGTCGTGAAAAACTGTTTTTT
v_call: TRBV4-1; clone_size: .; j_call: TRBJ1-1; d_call: TRBD1; cdr3_aa: CASSQDPPPGGGEAFF; cdr3_nt: TGCGCCAGCAGCCAAGATCCCCCTCCAGGGGGCGGTGAAGCTTTCTTT
v_call: TRBV6-5; clone_size: .; j_call: TRBJ2-7; d_call: TRBD2; cdr3_aa: CASSLGVAGAYEQYF; cdr3_nt: TGTGCCAGCAGCCTAGGGGTAGCGGGAGCCTACGAGCAGTACTTC
v_call: TRBV7-2; clone_size: .; j_call: TRBJ2-3; d_call: .; cdr3_aa: CASSLADSPGDTQYF; cdr3_nt: TGTGCCAGCAGCTTAGCGGACAGCCCGGGAGATACGCAGTATTTT
v_call: TRBV10-3; clone_size: few; j_call: TRBJ2-1; d_call: TRBD2; cdr3_aa: CAISARGSGSGFQNEQFF; cdr3_nt: TGTGCCATCAGTGCTCGGGGTAGCGGGAGTGGTTTCCAAAATGAGCAGTTCTTC
v_call: TRBV3-1/TRBV3-2; clone_size: .; j_call: TRBJ2-1; d_call: TRBD2; cdr3_aa: CASSRYPGLASLSEQFF; cdr3_nt: TGTGCCAGCAGCCGATACCCGGGACTAGCGAGTTTAAGTGAGCAGTTCTTC
v_call: TRBV28; clone_size: .; j_call: TRBJ1-2; d_call: .; cdr3_aa: CASSQGHRYGYTF; cdr3_nt: TGTGCCAGCAGCCAGGGCCACCGCTATGGCTACACCTTC
v_call: TRBV9; clone_size: .; j_call: TRBJ2-2; d_call: TRBD2; cdr3_aa: CASSVYPSGTQGRPGELFF; cdr3_nt: TGTGCCAGCAGCGTTTACCCTAGCGGTACCCAAGGGAGGCCCGGGGAGCTGTTTTTT
v_call: TRBV19; clone_size: .; j_call: TRBJ1-1; d_call: .; cdr3_aa: CASGQQMNTEAFF; cdr3_nt: TGTGCCAGCGGACAGCAAATGAACACTGAAGCTTTCTTT
v_call: TRBV28; clone_size: few; j_call: TRBJ2-7; d_call: TRBD1; cdr3_aa: CASIRTGGVEQYF; cdr3_nt: TGTGCCAGCATCCGGACAGGGGGCGTCGAACAGTACTTC
v_call: TRBV9; clone_size: .; j_call: TRBJ2-2; d_call: .; cdr3_aa: CASSVSGSGELFF; cdr3_nt: TGTGCCAGCAGCGTATCCGGGTCCGGGGAGCTGTTTTTT
v_call: TRBV6-5; clone_size: .; j_call: TRBJ1-1; d_call: .; cdr3_aa: CASTQRQSPEAFF; cdr3_nt: TGTGCCAGCACCCAGAGACAGTCCCCTGAAGCTTTCTTT
v_call: TRBV19; clone_size: .; j_call: TRBJ2-7; d_call: .; cdr3_aa: CASSIDHSTRKYF; cdr3_nt: TGTGCCAGTAGTATAGATCACTCGACTAGAAAGTACTTC
v_call: TRBV27; clone_size: .; j_call: TRBJ1-6; d_call: .; cdr3_aa: CASSEYNGIHFNSPLHF; cdr3_nt: TGTGCCAGCAGTGAATATAACGGGATCCACTTCAATTCACCCCTCCACTTT
v_call: TRBV28; clone_size: .; j_call: TRBJ2-1; d_call: .; cdr3_aa: CASSLEGAGSYNEQFF; cdr3_nt: TGTGCCAGCAGTTTAGAGGGAGCAGGCTCCTACAATGAGCAGTTCTTC
v_call: TRBV5-3; clone_size: .; j_call: TRBJ2-2; d_call: TRBD2; cdr3_aa: CARSFSPGGGTGELFF; cdr3_nt: TGTGCCAGAAGCTTTTCTCCCGGGGGGGGGACCGGGGAGCTGTTTTTT
v_call: TRBV19; clone_size: .; j_call: TRBJ1-1; d_call: .; cdr3_aa: CASSILNADTEAFF; cdr3_nt: TGTGCCAGTAGTATCCTCAACGCAGACACTGAAGCTTTCTTT
v_call: TRBV19; clone_size: .; j_call: TRBJ2-3; d_call: .; cdr3_aa: CASSIGDGRGDTQYF; cdr3_nt: TGTGCCAGTAGTATAGGGGACGGGAGAGGAGATACGCAGTATTTT
v_call: TRBV7-3; clone_size: .; j_call: TRBJ1-2; d_call: .; cdr3_aa: CASSADRVGYTF; cdr3_nt: TGTGCCAGCAGCGCGGACAGAGTGGGCTACACCTTC
v_call: TRBV18; clone_size: .; j_call: TRBJ2-2; d_call: .; cdr3_aa: CASSPQLDHTGELFF; cdr3_nt: TGTGCCAGCTCACCTCAACTAGATCACACCGGGGAGCTGTTTTTT
v_call: TRBV5-1; clone_size: few; j_call: TRBJ2-2; d_call: .; cdr3_aa: CASSLGQGRNTGELFF; cdr3_nt: TGCGCCAGCAGCTTGGGGCAGGGCCGGAACACCGGGGAGCTGTTTTTT
v_call: TRBV6-5; clone_size: once; j_call: TRBJ2-7; d_call: TRBD2; cdr3_aa: CASRAGGPGEQYF; cdr3_nt: TGTGCCAGCAGAGCGGGAGGCCCGGGAGAGCAGTACTTC
v_call: TRBV5-5; clone_size: .; j_call: TRBJ2-7; d_call: TRBD1; cdr3_aa: CASSRDREEGFNF; cdr3_nt: TGTGCCAGCAGCCGGGACAGGGAAGAGGGGTTTAATTTC
v_call: TRBV29-1; clone_size: .; j_call: TRBJ2-5; d_call: TRBD1; cdr3_aa: CSVAGGTGRETQYF; cdr3_nt: TGCAGCGTTGCAGGAGGGACAGGGAGGGAGACCCAGTACTTC
v_call: TRBV7-3; clone_size: .; j_call: TRBJ2-5; d_call: .; cdr3_aa: CASSFGSGETQYF; cdr3_nt: TGTGCCAGCAGCTTTGGGAGTGGGGAGACCCAGTACTTC
v_call: TRBV5-1; clone_size: .; j_call: TRBJ2-6; d_call: TRBD1; cdr3_aa: CASSPGQGAGSGANVLTF; cdr3_nt: TGCGCCAGCAGCCCGGGACAGGGGGCTGGCTCTGGGGCCAACGTCCTGACTTTC